This TCR beta chain is from a study of CD8 T cells in ankylosing spondylitis (dated by TCRdb to 2016 to 2017). Notes on the research overall: To find TCR variants linked to disease, the study profiled T cell receptor beta repertoires in ankylosing spondylitis patients and healthy donors. Peripheral blood was sampled, and synovial fluid was additionally collected from ankylosing spondylitis patients. The full study cohort was made up of about 24 ankylosing spondylitis patients and over 90 healthy donors.

The CDR3 covers 15 residues, taking in both the cysteine and the phenylalanine. The DNA shown is the 45-base CDR3, in frame from base 1. Based on the germline V gene, the CDR1 and CDR2 sequences are MDHEN and SYDVKM. Here V drops 6 bases and J drops 0 bases, and the junction holds 0 bases not matched to any gene. Instrument used: Illumina HiSeq 2500. TCR beta libraries were prepared by quantitative 5'-RACE with molecular barcodes. Under the source paper's analysis protocol: To identify disease-linked TCR variants, a new computational method was used, one built on a probabilistic model of VDJ rearrangement. Using fastp trimming at Q25 and MiXCR clonotype assembly, TCRdb reanalyzed the public sequencing data and kept in-frame beta chains. One record per CDR3 amino acid sequence lists the most common genes and DNA. Here the V and J calls rest on TCRdb's processing, not on the authors' analysis. This sample holds hundreds of thousands of distinct CDR3 sequences; over 9.5% were observed only once. The biggest ten clones account for 0.51% of the sample.

The paper as a whole reports these results and caveats: According to the report, matched synovial fluid samples from ankylosing spondylitis patients were significantly enriched for the disease-linked clones. Some motif variants were previously reported in synovial fluid and blood of reactive arthritis patients, suggesting common disease-initiation mechanisms. The disease-linked clones had a CD8+ phenotype and were found at relatively low frequencies in peripheral blood. A TCR beta motif made up of several highly homologous amino acid variants appeared to be characteristic of blood from ankylosing spondylitis patients.

Only a few counts were recorded for this clonotype. Its antigen is not yet known. This may be a read error: a much more frequent sequence differs by one nucleotide. This sequence originates from a male donor with ankylosing spondylitis. Sequencing was done on a sample of blood, either unsorted or a sorted T cell fraction (not recorded which). Recombination linked TRBV28 to TRBJ2-1; 12 junctional bases match TRBD2. The DNA sequence is as follows: TGTGCCAGCAGGACTAGCGGGAGCTCCTACAATGAGCAGTTCTTC. Translation gives CASRTSGSSYNEQFF.